Below, one T cell receptor (beta chain) is given with its context. This clonotype was detected a few times. Its cognate antigen has yet to be identified. Base qualities were left out, and no much larger clone turns up one base away. The sample is drawn from a study of T cell repertoires in cytomegalovirus infection (dated by TCRdb to the late 2010s). In terms of the full investigation: Donor HLA type was relevant to the analysis, as public TCR beta signatures indicated carriage of CMV infection together with the matching HLA type. The study at large found these results: The ex vivo response was dominated by HLA-C-restricted CMV-specific TCR beta clonotypes, and the single most frequent clonotype in two of eight donors was supplied by these HLA-C-restricted clonotypes. Carriers of CMV infection plus the relevant HLA type were discriminated by the cumulative frequency of public TCR beta family members in the study cohort and in an independent roughly 370-donor cohort.

The CDR3 goes from the cysteine to the phenylalanine over 15 residues. Only the CDR3 part of the read is kept: 45 bases, read in frame from the first base. Trimmed from V: 4 bases; trimmed from J: 8 bases; junction bases lacking a gene match: 7. Looking up the germline V gene (reference sequence) yields CDR1 MNHNY and CDR2 SVGAGI. The reads were generated on an Illumina HiSeq 1500. TCRdb redid the processing of the public reads, applying fastp at Q25 and MiXCR, and retained in-frame beta chains. Each record represents a unique CDR3 protein, reported with the most common genes and DNA among its rows. This sample lists around 130,000 distinct CDR3 sequences; roughly 25% were detected once. The top ten clones comprise almost 35% of the sample.

The rearranged segments are TRBV6-6 and TRBJ2-1; 11 of the junction bases match TRBD1. This receptor was identified in a human donor in good health (CMV status not recorded). Some clones in this sample may be carry-over from other donors' samples. The sample consisted of PBMCs, sequenced either directly or after in vitro stimulation (not recorded which). The DNA sequence reads TGTGCCAGCAGTTGGACAGGGGGCGCGAGTTATGAGCAGTTCTTC. This translates into CASSWTGGASYEQFF.